This entry lists 11 T cell receptor beta chains sequenced from one sample in a study of long-term antiretroviral therapy in people with HIV. A v3.0 immunoSEQ assay was performed at survey level. The repertoire was sequenced with immunoSEQ multiplex PCR; TCRdb's copy has only in-frame clones and lacks some. The table records about 29,000 clones, 70% to 90% of them present only once. The specimen was unsorted PBMCs, collected about 5 years before starting antiretroviral therapy. These receptors came from a man aged 50 or older with HIV.

This sequence joins TRBV9 and TRBJ2-2; tentative D call: TRBD2 (6 bases). The CDR3 has 10 residues. Per germline, CDR1 SGDLS and CDR2 YYNGEE. The V end was cut by 9 bases, the J end by 7 bases, with 7 bases between. The CDR3 reads CATGSGELFF. The CDR3 coding sequence is TGTGCCACCGGGAGCGGGGAGCTGTTTTTT.

The chain has TRBV18 and TRBJ1-1; D perhaps matches TRBD1 (6 bases). The germline V gene has CDR1 KGHSH and CDR2 LQKENI. Between the trimmed V and J ends, which lost 6 bases and 6 bases, there was a span of 23 bases. CDR3 length: 16 amino acids. Here the CDR3 DNA reads TGTGCCAGCTCCGAGCGGCCAGGGGTGGTCGGACCTGAAGCTTTCTTT. Encoded protein: CASSERPGVVGPEAFF.

The chain recombines TRBV28 with TRBJ1-2; D uncertain. CDR3 length equals 13 residues. The V gene's germline CDR1 is MDHEN and CDR2 SYDVKM. V was pared by 2 bases and J by 2 bases, with 6 bases between. The CDR3 region is CASSLRMNYGYTF. DNA of the CDR3: TGTGCCAGCAGTTTACGAATGAACTATGGCTACACCTTC.

The genes are TRBV6-5 and TRBJ1-4; no firm D call. CDR1 MNHEY and CDR2 SVGAGI come from the germline V gene. The CDR3 spans 15 residues. V lost 4 bases, J lost 0 bases, and 9 bases lay in between. The CDR3 sequence is CASSSPTATNEKLFF. The CDR3 DNA reads as TGTGCCAGCAGTTCCCCTACTGCAACTAATGAAAAACTGTTTTTT.

V usage is TRBV30 and J usage is TRBJ1-4; D is possibly TRBD1 (5 bases). Trimming removed 0 bases at V and 17 bases at J, with 13 bases between. Germline V gene data show CDR1 as GTSNPN and CDR2 as SVGIG (reference sequence). This CDR3 region has 11 residues. The CDR3 here is CAWSVRAGIFF. The CDR3, as DNA: TGTGCCTGGAGTGTACGGGCAGGGATCTTTTTT.

The V gene is TRBV7-3, the J gene TRBJ2-7; no clear D gene. V was cut by 0 bases and J by 3 bases, with 3 bases left in between. Germline V gene data show CDR1 as SGHTA and CDR2 as FQGTGA. This CDR3 region has 12 residues. The CDR3 bases are TGTGCCAGCAGCTTAACCCGCTACGAGCAGTACTTC. Its protein product is CASSLTRYEQYF.

This rearrangement joins TRBV14 to TRBJ2-1, with D possibly being TRBD1 (5 bases). Per germline, CDR1 SGHDN and CDR2 FVKESK. CDR3 length: 15 amino acids. The ends were cut back, 3 bases at V and 7 bases at J, with 16 bases in the middle. The CDR3 DNA is TGTGCCAGCAGCCACGAAGGAAGGGGAAGGAATGAGCAGTTCTTC. Protein sequence: CASSHEGRGRNEQFF.

The rearrangement links TRBV7-3 to TRBJ2-5; D may be TRBD2 (5 bases). CDR3 length: 15 residues. Between the trimmed V and J ends, which lost 0 bases and 1 base, there was a span of 9 bases. Per the germline V gene, CDR1 is SGHTA and CDR2 is FQGTGA. The CDR3 region is CASSLTATTQETQYF. CDR3 DNA: TGTGCCAGCAGCTTAACGGCGACTACCCAAGAGACCCAGTACTTC.

The J gene is TRBJ2-7, the V gene TRBV19, with 8 bases matching TRBD1. This CDR3 comprises 14 residues. Trimming removed 8 bases from V and 3 bases from J; junction bases left unmatched: 9. Germline values: CDR1 LNHDA, CDR2 SQIVND (reference sequence). The CDR3 sequence: CASRTGGTDYEQYF. The CDR3 bases are TGTGCCAGTCGCACAGGGGGTACCGACTACGAGCAGTACTTC.

Here the CDR3 DNA reads TGCGCCAGCAGCTCGGGGGGGGGCACTGAAGCTTTCTTT. Translating it yields CASSSGGGTEAFF. The chain recombines TRBV5-1 with TRBJ1-1; D might be TRBD1 (5 bases). Germline lookup yields CDR1 SGHRS and CDR2 YFSETQ. The CDR3 spans 13 residues. V lost 3 bases to trimming and J lost 4 bases, with 10 bases between them.

The gene calls are TRBV18 and TRBJ1-5; D is unclear. Germline values: CDR1 KGHSH, CDR2 LQKENI. There are 14 residues in the CDR3. V was shortened by 4 bases and J by 4 bases, with 11 bases between the two germline ends. The CDR3 sequence is CASSQGIGNQPQHF. Here the CDR3 DNA reads TGTGCCAGCTCACAAGGAATAGGAAATCAGCCCCAGCATTTT.